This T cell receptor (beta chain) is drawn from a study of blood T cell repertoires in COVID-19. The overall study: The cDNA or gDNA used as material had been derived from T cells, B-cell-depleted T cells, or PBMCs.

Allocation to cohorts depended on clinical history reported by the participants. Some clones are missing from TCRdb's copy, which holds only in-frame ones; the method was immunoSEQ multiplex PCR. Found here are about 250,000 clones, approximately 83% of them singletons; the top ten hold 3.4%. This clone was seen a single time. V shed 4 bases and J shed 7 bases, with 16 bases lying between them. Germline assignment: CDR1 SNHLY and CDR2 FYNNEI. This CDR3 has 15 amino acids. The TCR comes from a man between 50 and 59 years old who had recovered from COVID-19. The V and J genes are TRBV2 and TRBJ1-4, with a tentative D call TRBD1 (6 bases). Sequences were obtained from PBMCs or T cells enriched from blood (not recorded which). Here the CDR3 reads CASSVVRGASEKLFF. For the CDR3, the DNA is TGTGCCAGCAGTGTAGTCAGGGGCGCCAGTGAAAAACTGTTTTTT.